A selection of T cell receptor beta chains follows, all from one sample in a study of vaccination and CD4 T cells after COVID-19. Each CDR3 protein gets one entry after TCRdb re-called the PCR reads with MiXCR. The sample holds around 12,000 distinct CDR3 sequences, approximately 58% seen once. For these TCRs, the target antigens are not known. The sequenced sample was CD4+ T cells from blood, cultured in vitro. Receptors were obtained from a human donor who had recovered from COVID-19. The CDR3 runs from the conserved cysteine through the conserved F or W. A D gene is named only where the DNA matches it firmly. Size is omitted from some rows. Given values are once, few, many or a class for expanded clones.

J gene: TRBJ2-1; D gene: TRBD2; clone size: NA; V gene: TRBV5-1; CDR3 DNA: TGCGCCAGCAGCCTCATAGCGGGGAGTCTAGGAAATGAGCAGTTCTTC; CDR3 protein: CASSLIAGSLGNEQFF
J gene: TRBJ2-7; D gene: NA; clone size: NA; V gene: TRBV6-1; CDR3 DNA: TGTGCCAGCAATACTCTCCCCTACGAGCAGTACTTC; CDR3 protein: CASNTLPYEQYF
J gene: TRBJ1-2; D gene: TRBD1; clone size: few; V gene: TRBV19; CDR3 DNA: TGTGCCAGTAGCGCAGGGGGCATGGGCCAGGGCTACACCTTC; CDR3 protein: CASSAGGMGQGYTF
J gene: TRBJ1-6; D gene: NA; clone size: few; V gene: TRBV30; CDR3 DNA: TGTGCCTGGAGTGGGATGTTCGGGAATTCACCCCTCCACTTT; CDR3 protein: CAWSGMFGNSPLHF
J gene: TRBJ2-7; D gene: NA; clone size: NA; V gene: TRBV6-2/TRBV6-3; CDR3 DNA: TGTGCCAGCAACAAGGGGGATTACTCCTACGAGCAGTACTTC; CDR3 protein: CASNKGDYSYEQYF
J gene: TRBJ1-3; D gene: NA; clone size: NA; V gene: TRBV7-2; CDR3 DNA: TGTGCCAGCAGCCCCACCGGACGAAACACCATATATTTT; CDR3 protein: CASSPTGRNTIYF
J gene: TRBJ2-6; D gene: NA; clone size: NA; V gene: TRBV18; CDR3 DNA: TGTGCCAGCTCCCCCCCGCAAGGTGGGGCCAACGTCCTGACTTTC; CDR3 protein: CASSPPQGGANVLTF
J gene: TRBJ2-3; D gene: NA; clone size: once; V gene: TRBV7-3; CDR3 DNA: TGTGCCAGCAGCCCCCTGAGCACAGATACGCAGTATTTT; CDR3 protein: CASSPLSTDTQYF
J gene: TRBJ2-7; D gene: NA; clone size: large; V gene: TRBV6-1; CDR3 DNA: TGTGCCAGCGCACGGCGGGGACTCTCCTACGAGCAGTACTTC; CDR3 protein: CASARRGLSYEQYF
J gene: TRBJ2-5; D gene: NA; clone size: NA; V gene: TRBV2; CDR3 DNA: TGTGCCAGCAGTGAACGCGAGACCCAGTACTTC; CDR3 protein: CASSERETQYF
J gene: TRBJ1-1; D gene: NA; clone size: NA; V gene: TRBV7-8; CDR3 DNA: TGTGCCAGCAGCTTAGTGGGGGGGAACACTGAAGCTTTCTTT; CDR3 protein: CASSLVGGNTEAFF
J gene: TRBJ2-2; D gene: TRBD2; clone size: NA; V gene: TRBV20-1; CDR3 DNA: TGCAGTGCTAGACTAGCGGGGGGGACCGGGGAGCTGTTTTTT; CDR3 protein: CSARLAGGTGELFF
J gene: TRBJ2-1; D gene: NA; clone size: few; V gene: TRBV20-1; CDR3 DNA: TGCAGTGCTTCCCCCACGGGGGAAGGAGCGGCCACTAGCCCCTATGAGCAGTTCTTC; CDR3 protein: CSASPTGEGAATSPYEQFF
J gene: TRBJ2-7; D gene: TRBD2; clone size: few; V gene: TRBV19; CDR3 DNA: TGTGCCAGCAATTCCGGGACTACCTACGAGCAGTACTTC; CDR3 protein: CASNSGTTYEQYF
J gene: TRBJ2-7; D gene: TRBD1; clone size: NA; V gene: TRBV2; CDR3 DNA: TGTGCCAGCAGCGCCGACAGGGGCAACGAGCAGTACTTC; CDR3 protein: CASSADRGNEQYF
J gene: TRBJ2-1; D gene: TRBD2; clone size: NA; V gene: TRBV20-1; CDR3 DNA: TGCAGTGCTAGACTCGGGAGGACGGGATACAATGAGCAGTTCTTC; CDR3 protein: CSARLGRTGYNEQFF
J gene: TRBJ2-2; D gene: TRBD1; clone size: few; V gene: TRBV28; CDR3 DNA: TGTGCCAGCAGGGCCAACCCGGGACAGATCACCGGGGAGCTGTTTTTT; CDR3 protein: CASRANPGQITGELFF
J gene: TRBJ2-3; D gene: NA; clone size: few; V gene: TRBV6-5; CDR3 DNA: TGTGCCAGCAGTTACGGGTCAGCTCGCACAGATACGCAGTATTTT; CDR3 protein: CASSYGSARTDTQYF
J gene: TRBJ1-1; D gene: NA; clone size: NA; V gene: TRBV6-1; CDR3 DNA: TGTGCCAGCAGTGAAGCCAAGGGGAGTTGGGCTTTCTTT; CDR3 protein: CASSEAKGSWAFF
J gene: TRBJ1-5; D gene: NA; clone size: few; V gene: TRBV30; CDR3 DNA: TGTGCCTGGAGTTCTTTAGGGGACCAGCCCCAGCATTTT; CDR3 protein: CAWSSLGDQPQHF
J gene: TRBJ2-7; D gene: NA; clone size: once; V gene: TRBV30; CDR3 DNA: TGTGCCTGGAGCAGGGGAGGTTCAGGGCAGTACTTC; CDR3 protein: CAWSRGGSGQYF
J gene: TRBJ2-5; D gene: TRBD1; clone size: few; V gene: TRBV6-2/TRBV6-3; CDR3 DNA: TGTGCCAGCAGCCCTACAGGGGAAGGAGAGACCCAGTACTTC; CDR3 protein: CASSPTGEGETQYF